The sequence of this TCR beta chain was determined in a study of T cell repertoires in cytomegalovirus infection. At the level of the study: Matching HLA type and CMV infection were both indicated by public TCR beta signatures. Whole-study findings and limits: CMV-specific TCR beta clonotypes restricted by HLA-C dominated the ex vivo response.

Germline V gene data show CDR1 as SGHVS and CDR2 as FNYEAQ. V lost 1 base and J lost 4, with 14 bases in between. The CDR3 extends over 15 amino acids. This clonotype was detected many times. Its antigen is as yet unknown. One entry per CDR3 protein results from TCRdb running MiXCR on the reads. The sample holds 250,000 or so distinct CDR3 sequences, about 18% seen once. The rearrangement links TRBV7-6 to TRBJ2-7, with D possibly TRBD1 on 5 matching bases. Sequenced: CD8+ T cells from PBMCs. The clonotype comes from a human donor in good health (CMV status not recorded). Some clones in this sample may be carry-over from other donors' samples. The CDR3 loop is CASSLEPGYVYEQYF. CDR3 coding DNA: TGTGCCAGCAGCTTAGAGCCAGGGTATGTTTACGAGCAGTACTTC.